This is a list of T cell receptor beta chains from one sample in a study of identical twins. MiXCR, run by TCRdb on the 5' RACE reads, gives a single entry per CDR3 protein. This table holds hundreds of thousands of distinct CDR3 sequences, 5.5% to 8% found once. The same specimen was also included in a second study, on yellow fever vaccine responses in identical twins.

Sequencing was carried out using memory (CD45RO+) T cells sorted from blood. The receptors here all came from a woman aged 18-29 years in good health. Both conserved end residues are part of each CDR3. Each record gives: D gene, V gene, J gene, clone size, CDR3 protein, CDR3 DNA. D genes are given only for firm matches. Not all rows give a size; the values are once, few, many and, for expanded clones, a class.

>-|TRBV15|TRBJ2-4|few
CATSRDQGAANF
TGTGCCACCAGCAGAGATCAGGGCGCGGCGAACTTC
>TRBD2|TRBV4-1|TRBJ2-1|-
CASSQATSEVRFF
TGCGCCAGCAGCCAAGCGACTAGCGAGGTTCGGTTCTTC
>TRBD1|TRBV5-1|TRBJ2-3|-
CASSFKGASTDTQYF
TGCGCCAGCAGCTTTAAGGGGGCATCAACAGATACGCAGTATTTT
>TRBD2|TRBV2|TRBJ2-2|few
CASSDIASGITGELFF
TGTGCCAGCAGTGACATCGCTAGCGGGATCACCGGGGAGCTGTTTTTT
>-|TRBV5-1|TRBJ2-3|-
CASSLVGSDTQYF
TGCGCCAGCAGCTTGGTAGGGTCAGATACGCAGTATTTT
>-|TRBV5-1|TRBJ2-2|-
CASSSSPTNTGELFF
TGCGCCAGCAGCTCCTCACCGACGAACACCGGGGAGCTGTTTTTT
>TRBD2|TRBV5-1|TRBJ2-3|-
CASSLVGGSTDTQYF
TGCGCCAGCAGCTTGGTGGGGGGGAGCACAGATACGCAGTATTTT
>TRBD1|TRBV28|TRBJ1-5|few
CASSGDRGYQPQHF
TGTGCCAGCAGCGGGGACAGGGGCTATCAGCCCCAGCATTTT
>-|TRBV4-1|TRBJ1-4|many
CASSQVIRIMGEKLFF
TGCGCCAGCAGCCAAGTAATAAGGATAATGGGTGAAAAACTGTTTTTT
>-|TRBV2|TRBJ2-1|-
CASRDGAYNEQFF
TGTGCCAGCAGGGACGGGGCCTACAATGAGCAGTTCTTC
>-|TRBV3-1|TRBJ2-3|-
CASSQEGPRGNTQYF
TGTGCCAGCAGCCAAGAAGGCCCTCGGGGGAATACGCAGTATTTT
>-|TRBV20-1|TRBJ2-2|many
CSAPLFAGELFF
TGCAGTGCCCCCCTATTCGCCGGGGAGCTGTTTTTT
>-|TRBV6-5|TRBJ2-1|few
CASSYSIIRNEQFF
TGTGCCAGCAGTTACTCCATAATTCGCAATGAGCAGTTCTTC
>-|TRBV20-1|TRBJ1-5|many
CSLGRFGNQPQHF
TGCTCCCTAGGGCGCTTCGGCAATCAGCCCCAGCATTTT
>TRBD2|TRBV2|TRBJ2-3|few
CASVWREGGDTQYF
TGTGCCAGCGTTTGGCGGGAGGGCGGAGATACGCAGTATTTT
>TRBD2|TRBV4-2|TRBJ2-3|few
CASSRGEGGFRNRADTQYF
TGTGCCAGCAGCCGGGGAGAGGGAGGGTTCCGGAATCGAGCAGATACGCAGTATTTT
>TRBD2|TRBV4-1|TRBJ2-3|few
CASSRGTSGSLNTDTQYF
TGCGCCAGCAGCCGAGGGACTAGCGGGAGTCTAAACACAGATACGCAGTATTTT
>TRBD1|TRBV10-3|TRBJ2-1|few
CATRDRGMAEQFF
TGTGCCACCCGGGACAGGGGAATGGCTGAGCAGTTCTTC
>TRBD1|TRBV6-1|TRBJ1-6|many
CASRPGTGNSPLHF
TGTGCCAGCAGGCCCGGGACAGGGAATTCACCCCTCCACTTT
>-|TRBV15|TRBJ1-3|few
CATSRETGAMGNTIYF
TGTGCCACCAGCAGAGAGACGGGGGCGATGGGAAACACCATATATTTT
>TRBD1|TRBV4-2|TRBJ2-2|many
CASSEGGWNTGELFF
TGTGCCAGCAGCGAAGGGGGCTGGAACACCGGGGAGCTGTTTTTT
>-|TRBV20-1|TRBJ2-1|many
CSARDGTPSSYNEQFF
TGCAGTGCTAGAGACGGGACTCCGAGCTCCTACAATGAGCAGTTCTTC
>TRBD1|TRBV5-1|TRBJ2-3|-
CASSLAAGTGYADTQYF
TGCGCCAGCAGCTTGGCCGCCGGGACAGGCTACGCAGATACGCAGTATTTT